These T cell receptor beta chains were read from a single sample in a study of OX40 agonist ivuxolimab in advanced cancers. Using immunoSEQ multiplex PCR, the repertoire was profiled, and TCRdb retains in-frame clones only, with some absent. The data contain 70,000 to 75,000 clones, around 83% of them singletons. Specimen: CD4+ or CD8+ T cells sorted from blood, collected in a trial of the OX40 agonist ivuxolimab. The origin of the receptors is an adult with an advanced solid tumor such as melanoma, head and neck, liver or kidney cancer. CDR3s include the opening cysteine and the closing phenylalanine or tryptophan. The order of the fields is D gene, J gene, V gene, clone size, CDR3 DNA, CDR3 protein. A D gene is named only where the DNA matches it firmly. Clone size is given for some rows only: seen once, a few or many times, or a class if the clone is expanded.

TRBD1	TRBJ1-6	TRBV6-5	NA	TGTGCCAGCAGTTACTCGAGTACAGGGGGTAATTCACCCCTCCACTTT	CASSYSSTGGNSPLHF
NA	TRBJ2-4	TRBV28	NA	TGTGCCAGCAGTTTAGGAGACAGAACCAAAAACATTCAGTACTTC	CASSLGDRTKNIQYF
NA	TRBJ1-1	TRBV7-2	NA	TGTGCCAGCAGTTCGACAGCCATGAACACTGAAGCTTTCTTT	CASSSTAMNTEAFF
NA	TRBJ2-1	TRBV7-7	NA	TGTGCCAGCAGCCCTAGGATGGGGGACCCTTCCTACAATGAGCAGTTCTTC	CASSPRMGDPSYNEQFF
NA	TRBJ2-2	TRBV28	NA	TGTGCCAGCAGCCCGGTTACCGGGGAGCTGTTTTTT	CASSPVTGELFF
NA	TRBJ2-7	TRBV5-1	NA	TGCGCCAGCAGCTTGGGGACGGAAGCCCTCTACGAGCAGTACTTC	CASSLGTEALYEQYF
TRBD1	TRBJ1-1	TRBV2	NA	TGTGCCAGCAGTGCGACAGGGGGCTCGAACACTGAAGCTTTCTTT	CASSATGGSNTEAFF
NA	TRBJ1-1	TRBV28	NA	TGTGCCAGCAGCTCCGGACAGATGAACACTGAAGCTTTCTTT	CASSSGQMNTEAFF
TRBD2	TRBJ2-7	TRBV5-1	NA	TGCGCCAGCAGCCCGGTGAGCGGGGGAATCTACGAGCAGTACTTC	CASSPVSGGIYEQYF
TRBD1	TRBJ2-7	TRBV2	NA	TGTGCCAGCAGTGTTGTAAGGCAGGGGGCTGGTGAGCAGTACTTC	CASSVVRQGAGEQYF
NA	TRBJ1-4	TRBV19	NA	TGTGCCAGTAGTTACAGGGAATTGGCAACTAATGAAAAACTGTTTTTT	CASSYRELATNEKLFF
NA	TRBJ2-5	TRBV5-1	NA	TGCGCCAGCAGCTTGGGCACACAAGAGACCCAGTACTTC	CASSLGTQETQYF
NA	TRBJ2-7	TRBV6-1	NA	TGTGCCGTCCACCGGGGCGGAAGCTACGAGCAGTACTTC	CAVHRGGSYEQYF
NA	TRBJ1-2	TRBV6-5	NA	TGTGCCAGCACTCCCCGGGAGAACTATGGCTACACCTTC	CASTPRENYGYTF
TRBD2	TRBJ2-1	TRBV12-5	NA	TGTGCTAGTGGTAGCGGGAGACAATACAATGAGCAGTTCTTC	CASGSGRQYNEQFF
TRBD1	TRBJ1-2	TRBV28	NA	TGTGCCAGCAGTTTAGGGACAGACTATGGCTACACCTTC	CASSLGTDYGYTF
NA	TRBJ1-3	TRBV9	few	TGTGCCAGCAGCGTGGGGACTGCAAACACCATATATTTT	CASSVGTANTIYF
NA	TRBJ2-2	TRBV18	NA	TGTGCCAGCTCACCAAACACCGGGGAGCTGTTTTTT	CASSPNTGELFF
NA	TRBJ2-3	TRBV5-1	NA	TGCGCCAGCAGCTTAGGAGACTTCACAGATACGCAGTATTTT	CASSLGDFTDTQYF
NA	TRBJ1-2	TRBV5-1	NA	TGCGCCAGCAGCCGTGAGTGGGGCGGGGGGCACTATGGCTACACCTTC	CASSREWGGGHYGYTF
NA	TRBJ2-1	TRBV10-3	NA	TGTGCCATCGAGGATAGCTCCTACAATGAGCAGTTCTTC	CAIEDSSYNEQFF
NA	TRBJ2-5	TRBV29-1	NA	TGCAGCGGACATGGACTGAAAGAGACCCAGTACTTC	CSGHGLKETQYF
NA	TRBJ1-5	TRBV6-5	NA	TGTGCCAGCAGCCCCGGGGGGAGCAATCAGCCCCAGCATTTT	CASSPGGSNQPQHF
NA	TRBJ1-1	TRBV7-3	NA	TGTGCCAGCAGCTCCGGTTTATTCACGGAAGCTTTCTTT	CASSSGLFTEAFF
NA	TRBJ2-7	TRBV30	few	TGTGCCTGGAGTAAGAGCGAGGGCGAGCAGTACTTC	CAWSKSEGEQYF
NA	TRBJ1-2	TRBV5-1	NA	TGCGCCAGCAGCTTGGCCGGGACTCCAGCTAACTATGGCTACACCTTC	CASSLAGTPANYGYTF
NA	TRBJ1-2	TRBV7-3	NA	TGTGCCAGCAGCTCCAATAACTATGGCTACACCTTC	CASSSNNYGYTF
TRBD2	TRBJ2-3	TRBV19	NA	TGTGCCAGTAGTTTCCGGGAGGGAAGCACAGATACGCAGTATTTT	CASSFREGSTDTQYF
TRBD2	TRBJ2-7	TRBV25-1	NA	TGTGCCAGCAGTGAAGGGGCGGGAGAGATCTACGAGCAGTACTTC	CASSEGAGEIYEQYF